These 24 T cell receptor beta chains originate from one sample sequenced in a study of CXCR3-negative and CXCR3-positive naive CD8 T cells. Carrying UMI labels, the TRB cDNA libraries were prepared through 5' RACE. One entry per CDR3 protein, without DNA, is what TCRdb gives after re-calling the 5' RACE reads. This sample carries about 50,000 distinct CDR3 sequences, with around 0.6% going to the ten biggest clones. General observations from the study: A higher hydrophobicity marked the TRB CDR3s of CXCR3-positive naive cells versus CXCR3-negative naive cells.

The antigens for these receptors are not known. Sequenced material: naive CXCR3+ CD8+ T cells from blood. Stated subset: CD45RO-CCR7+CD27+CD95- naive CD8+ T cells expressing CXCR3 (TNR3+). Receptors were obtained from a human donor in good health. Some clones in this sample may be carry-over from other donors' samples.

CDR3 amino acids: CASRPRAEVLEQYF. V and J are TRBV7-9 and TRBJ2-7. The CDR3 has 14 amino acids. Per the germline V gene, CDR1 is SEHNR and CDR2 is FQNEAQ (reference sequence).

This chain links TRBV7-8 with TRBJ1-1; TCRdb's D gene call, TRBD1, goes unchecked for lack of DNA. Germline lookup yields CDR1 SGHVS and CDR2 FQNEAQ. The CDR3 is 13 amino acids. CDR3 region: CASSLVLTGEAFF. The full variable domain, with the rest looked up from reference TRBV7-8 and TRBJ1-1, is GAGVSQSPRYKVAKRGQDVALRCDPISGHVSLFWYQQALGQGPEFLTYFQNEAQLDKSGLPSDRFFAERPEGSVSTLKIQRTQQEDSAVYLCASSLVLTGEAFFGQGTRLTVV.

The V gene is TRBV27, the J gene TRBJ2-7; the TRBD1 assignment by TCRdb is unverifiable without DNA. The CDR3 consists of 16 residues. Germline CDR1 MNHEY, CDR2 SMNVEV (reference sequence). CDR3 protein: CASSLPHRGQEGEQYF.

This chain connects TRBV29-1 to TRBJ2-3; TCRdb's D call, TRBD2, is unchecked because there is no DNA. Germline lookup yields CDR1 SQVTM and CDR2 ANQGSEA. This CDR3 spans 11 amino acids. This chain's CDR3 is CSLGALGTQYF.

The rearrangement uses TRBV6-2 or TRBV6-3 and TRBJ2-7; absent DNA, TCRdb's TRBD1 call cannot be checked. CDR1 is MNHEY and CDR2 is SVGEGT in the germline V gene. The CDR3 contains 14 residues. CDR3 region: CASNRGPSSYEQYF.

The rearrangement links TRBV4-3 to TRBJ2-3; TCRdb reports TRBD1, a call that lacks DNA to check it against. This CDR3 spans 19 amino acids. The germline V gene has CDR1 LGHNA and CDR2 YSLEER. CDR3 region: CASSQDRQGMGVSTDTQYF.

The chain carries TRBV25-1 and TRBJ1-2; TCRdb designates TRBD1, a call that cannot be tested without DNA. This CDR3 is built from 13 residues. Germline CDR1 reads MGHDK; CDR2 reads SYGVNS. The CDR3 here is CASSGQGDSGYTF.

The chain joins TRBV28 to TRBJ2-6. Per the germline V gene, CDR1 is MDHEN and CDR2 is SYDVKM. This CDR3 contains 14 residues. The CDR3 protein is CASSIVPGANVLTF.

This sequence joins TRBV15 and TRBJ1-1. This CDR3 comprises 14 residues. CDR1 LNHNV and CDR2 YYDKDF come from the germline V gene (reference sequence). The CDR3 sequence: CATSRDTENTEAFF.

The V and J genes are TRBV4-3 and TRBJ2-2. Germline V gene lookup returns CDR1 LGHNA and CDR2 YSLEER. The CDR3 loop spans 13 amino acids. Here the CDR3 reads CASSHGETGELFF.

The chain carries TRBV15 and TRBJ1-5; the TRBD1 assignment by TCRdb is unverifiable without DNA. The CDR3 spans 14 residues. Germline CDR1 is LNHNV and CDR2 is YYDKDF (reference sequence). CDR3 loop: CATSSDRGNQPQHF.

J is TRBJ2-7 and V is TRBV4-1; TCRdb's assignment of TRBD1 cannot be checked, as there is no DNA. Germline CDR1 and CDR2: MGHRA and YSYEKL. The CDR3 totals 14 residues. The CDR3 spells CASSQPLGSGEQYF.

The V gene is TRBV19, the J gene TRBJ2-3; lacking DNA, the TRBD2 call made by TCRdb goes unchecked. The CDR3 totals 18 residues. Germline V gene data show CDR1 as LNHDA and CDR2 as SQIVND (reference sequence). The CDR3 sequence: CASSIDLFSLGGVDTQYF. The whole variable domain, filled in from reference TRBV19 and TRBJ2-3, reads DGGITQSPKYLFRKEGQNVTLSCEQNLNHDAMYWYRQDPGQGLRLIYYSQIVNDFQKGDIAEGYSVSREKKESFPLTVTSAQKNPTAFYLCASSIDLFSLGGVDTQYFGPGTRLTVL.

The chain uses TRBV4-1 and TRBJ2-1; the TCRdb call, TRBD1, lacks DNA for checking. The CDR3 covers 19 residues. The germline V gene has CDR1 MGHRA and CDR2 YSYEKL. The CDR3 loop is CASSPTTGQAVSSNNEQFF.

CDR3 sequence reads: CASSERCGNTIYF. The V call is TRBV21-1, the J call TRBJ1-3. TRBV21-1 is a known pseudogene. The CDR3 consists of 13 residues.

The chain's CDR3 is CASSLAQADSNQPQHF. V and J are TRBV12-3 or TRBV12-4 and TRBJ1-5. The CDR3 spans 16 residues.

The rearrangement joins TRBV29-1 to TRBJ1-2; the D call from TCRdb, TRBD1, cannot be confirmed without DNA. The germline V gene has CDR1 SQVTM and CDR2 ANQGSEA. The length of the CDR3 is 15 residues. This CDR3 reads CSVVPAGVNVYGYTF.

This chain joins TRBV5-1 and TRBJ1-2; there is no DNA to check the TCRdb D call of TRBD1. CDR3 length: 15 amino acids. Germline CDR1 and CDR2: SGHRS and YFSETQ. CDR3 loop: CASRAGTGSIYGYTF.

CDR3 protein: CASSLTGDYYQPQHF. J is TRBJ1-5 and V is TRBV5-1; TCRdb reports TRBD1, a call that lacks DNA to check it against. Per the germline V gene, CDR1 is SGHRS and CDR2 is YFSETQ. The CDR3 is 15 amino acids.

The chain couples TRBV7-9 to TRBJ2-2; the D call of TRBD2 rests on TCRdb alone, since no DNA is present to check it. Per germline, CDR1 SEHNR and CDR2 FQNEAQ (reference sequence). This CDR3 is built from 15 residues. This CDR3 is CASSSSGRRAGELFF.

The chain recombines TRBV20-1 with TRBJ1-2. Germline values: CDR1 DFQATT, CDR2 SNEGSKA (reference sequence). The CDR3 contains 14 residues. CDR3 region: CSARSGNANYGYTF.

CDR3 in amino acids: CASSYSRDTIYF. V is TRBV6-6 and J is TRBJ1-3. Germline lookup yields CDR1 MNHNY and CDR2 SVGAGI (reference sequence). The CDR3 extends over 12 amino acids.

The gene calls are TRBV7-3 and TRBJ1-5. Germline V gives CDR1 SGHTA, CDR2 FQGTGA. The CDR3 extends over 16 amino acids. The CDR3 here is CASSIPTKEGHQPQHF. Complete variable domain (other parts from reference TRBV7-3 and TRBJ1-5): GAGVSQTPSNKVTEKGKYVELRCDPISGHTALYWYRQSLGQGPEFLIYFQGTGAADDSGLPNDRFFAVRPEGSVSTLKIQRTERGDSAVYLCASSIPTKEGHQPQHFGDGTRLSIL.

The CDR3: CASSVAGKLTGELFF. The chain joins TRBV9 to TRBJ2-2. Germline V lookup: CDR1 SGDLS, CDR2 YYNGEE. CDR3 length: 15 residues. The whole variable domain, remainder taken from reference TRBV9 and TRBJ2-2, is DSGVTQTPKHLITATGQRVTLRCSPRSGDLSVYWYQQSLDQGLQFLIQYYNGEERAKGNILERFSAQQFPDLHSELNLSSLELGDSALYFCASSVAGKLTGELFFGEGSRLTVL.